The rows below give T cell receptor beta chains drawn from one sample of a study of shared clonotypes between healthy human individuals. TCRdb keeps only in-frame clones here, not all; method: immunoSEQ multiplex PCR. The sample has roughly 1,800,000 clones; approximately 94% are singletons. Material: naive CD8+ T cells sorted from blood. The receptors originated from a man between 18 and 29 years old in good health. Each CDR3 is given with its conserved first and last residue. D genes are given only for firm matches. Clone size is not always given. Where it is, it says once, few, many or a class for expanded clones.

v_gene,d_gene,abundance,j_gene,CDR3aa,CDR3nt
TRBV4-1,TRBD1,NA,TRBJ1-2,CASSPETGVYYGYTF,TGCGCCAGCAGCCCCGAGACAGGGGTATACTATGGCTACACCTTC
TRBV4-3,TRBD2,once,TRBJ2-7,CASSPGLLEYEQYF,TGCGCCAGCAGCCCGGGACTACTGGAATACGAGCAGTACTTC
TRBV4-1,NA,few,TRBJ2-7,CASSQGSSYEQYF,TGCGCCAGCAGCCAAGGCAGCTCCTACGAGCAGTACTTC
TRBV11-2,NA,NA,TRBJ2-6,CASSLAGANVLTF,TGTGCCAGCAGCCTAGCTGGGGCCAACGTCCTGACTTTC
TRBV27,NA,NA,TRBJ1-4,CASSLWRATNEKLFF,TGTGCCAGCAGTTTGTGGCGGGCAACTAATGAAAAACTGTTTTTT
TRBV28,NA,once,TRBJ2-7,CASTIPGSSYEQYF,TGTGCCAGCACCATCCCCGGGAGCTCCTACGAGCAGTACTTC
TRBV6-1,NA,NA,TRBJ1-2,CASTTVGSDGYTF,TGTGCCAGCACGACAGTTGGATCCGATGGCTACACCTTC
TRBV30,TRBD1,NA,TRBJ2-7,CACDWQGVEQYF,TGTGCCTGCGACTGGCAGGGGGTCGAGCAGTACTTC
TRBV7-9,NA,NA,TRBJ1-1,CASSTLDTEAFF,TGTGCCAGCAGCACGTTGGACACTGAAGCTTTCTTT
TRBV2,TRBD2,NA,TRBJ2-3,CASSAIAGESTDTQYF,TGTGCCAGCAGTGCGATAGCGGGGGAAAGCACAGATACGCAGTATTTT
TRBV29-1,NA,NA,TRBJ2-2,CSVQGTGELFF,TGCAGCGTACAGGGCACCGGGGAGCTGTTTTTT
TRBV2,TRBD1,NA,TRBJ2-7,CASTITGGGFYEQYF,TGTGCCAGCACCATTACAGGGGGCGGTTTCTACGAGCAGTACTTC
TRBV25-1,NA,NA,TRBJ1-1,CASSETDLNTEAFF,TGTGCCAGCAGTGAGACAGACCTGAACACTGAAGCTTTCTTT
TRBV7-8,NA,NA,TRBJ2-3,CASSPPGLAYFTDTQYF,TGTGCCAGCAGCCCCCCGGGGCTAGCGTATTTCACAGATACGCAGTATTTT
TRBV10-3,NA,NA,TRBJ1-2,CAISDLGDGYTF,TGTGCCATCAGTGATTTAGGGGATGGCTACACCTTC
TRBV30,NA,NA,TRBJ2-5,CAWSARKGQETQYF,TGTGCCTGGAGTGCGAGGAAAGGGCAAGAGACCCAGTACTTC
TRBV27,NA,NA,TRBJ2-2,CASSLITGELFF,TGTGCCAGCAGTCTCATAACCGGGGAGCTGTTTTTT
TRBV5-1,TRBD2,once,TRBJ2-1,CASSTTSGNDEQFF,TGCGCCAGCTCTACGACTAGCGGGAATGATGAGCAGTTCTTC
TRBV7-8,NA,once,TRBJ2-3,CASSSLGLYSTDTQYF,TGTGCCAGCAGCTCCCTCGGACTTTATAGCACAGATACGCAGTATTTT
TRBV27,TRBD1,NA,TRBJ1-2,CASSPDRGIYGYTF,TGTGCCAGCAGTCCGGACAGGGGAATCTATGGCTACACCTTC